The 5 T cell receptor beta chains below were found in one sample sequenced in a study of Tregs in tolerant kidney transplant recipients. The table came from immunoSEQ multiplex PCR; TCRdb's copy has only in-frame clones and leaves some out. The table lists 45,000 to 55,000 clones. Sequencing used CD4+ T cells from blood, obtained before the transplant. These receptors were taken from a human donor who received a combined kidney and bone marrow transplant.

Concerning this clone: The missing CDR3 end, 3 residues past where the read stops, is filled in from the germline J gene. The genes are TRBV5-4 and TRBJ2-7; 7 bases match TRBD2. There are 14 residues in the CDR3. The ends lost 0 bases at V and 0 bases at J; junction bases unmatched: 0. The V gene's germline CDR1 is SGHNT and CDR2 YYREEE (reference sequence). CDR3 DNA (partial): TGTGCCAGCAGCTTGGGACTAGCCTCCTACGAG. It yields the protein CASSLGLASYE. The entire CDR3 protein is CASSLGLASYEQYF.

CDR3 residues: CASSTPSGDGYGYTF. The sequenced CDR3 bases are TGTGCCAGTAGCACCCCGTCGGGGGATGGCTATGGC. The chain combines TRBV19 with TRBJ1-2; D perhaps matches TRBD1 (5 bases). The CDR3 end lies 3 residues beyond the end of the read and is filled in from the germline J gene. Per the germline V gene, CDR1 is LNHDA and CDR2 is SQIVND (reference sequence). Trimming removed 6 bases at V and 4 bases at J, with 18 bases between. The CDR3 is made up of 15 amino acids.

Regarding this clone: The sequence runs out 3 residues before the end of the CDR3; the remainder is reconstructed from the germline J gene. The V call is TRBV19, the J call TRBJ1-1; the D gene is possibly TRBD1 (5 bases). Per germline, CDR1 LNHDA and CDR2 SQIVND (reference sequence). The ends were cut back, 5 bases at V and 6 bases at J, with 13 bases in the middle. The CDR3 has 13 residues. The DNA read from the CDR3 is TGTGCCAGTAGTCCCAGGGACTCCGCTGAA. Encoded protein: CASSPRDSAE. The whole CDR3 sequence is CASSPRDSAEAFF.

The covered CDR3 bases are TGTGCCTCGGGACTCTCCCACACTGAA. This gives the protein CASGLSHTE. The whole CDR3 is CASGLSHTEAFF. V usage is TRBV30 and J usage is TRBJ1-1; TRBD1 is a possible D gene (5 bases). From the germline J gene comes the end of the CDR3, since the read stops 3 residues before it. The CDR3 has 12 residues. Germline V gives CDR1 GTSNPN, CDR2 SVGIG (reference sequence). The V end lost 7 bases, the J end lost 3 bases, and 12 bases lay between the germline ends.

Note on this clone: The CDR3 end lies 3 residues beyond the end of the read and is filled in from the germline J gene. The rearrangement joins TRBV2 to TRBJ2-2; 9 bases match TRBD1. The length of the CDR3 is 19 residues. Germline CDR1 is SNHLY and CDR2 is FYNNEI. V gave up 4 bases and J gave up 5 bases; unmatched junction bases: 17. The CDR3 DNA, read in part, is TGTGCCAGCAGTGTACCGGGACAGGGCCAAAAAAGAAGGACCGGGGAG. Encoded protein: CASSVPGQGQKRRTGE. The full CDR3 protein reads CASSVPGQGQKRRTGELFF.